This TCR beta chain stems from a study of beta chain features in type 1 diabetes. This clone was counted between two and nine times. Its antigen is currently unknown. CDR3 size: 14 residues. CDR1 and CDR2 (germline): LGHNA, YNFKEQ. Trimming pared 4 bases from V and 3 bases from J, leaving 13 bases between. Points from the study as a whole: The naive, central memory and Treg TCRB repertoires of patients appeared to be more similar to one another than those of healthy donors. In all four CD4+ subsets, TCRB CDR3 length was significantly, moderately reduced in type 1 diabetes. Type 1 diabetes patients had fewer VDJ junction insertions and more deletions.

Every bit of the isolated RNA underwent reverse transcription, so sequencing read expressed TCRB transcripts. The method was immunoSEQ multiplex PCR; TCRdb's version includes in-frame clones alone and lacks a portion of them. The sample yields 200,000 to 250,000 clones, roughly 11% seen once. The rearrangement joins TRBV4-2 to TRBJ2-7; no clear D gene. The sequence came from a man aged 18 to 30 in good health. The source material was central memory CD4+ T cells from blood. This chain's CDR3 is CASSRLDGVYEQYF. CDR3 coding DNA: TGTGCCAGCAGCCGACTCGACGGAGTCTACGAGCAGTACTTC.